This T cell receptor beta chain was sequenced during a study of shared clonotypes between healthy human individuals. The CDR3 sequence is 13 residues long. V lost 10 bases and J lost 7; bases outside the gene matches: 6. Germline CDR1 and CDR2: SGHVS and FQNEAQ. CD45RO negativity and positive selection for CCR7 defined naive CD8 cells, a population that excluded terminally differentiated effector memory CD45RA+ cells. The method was immunoSEQ multiplex PCR; TCRdb's version includes in-frame clones alone and lacks a portion of them. The sample consists of 2 million to 2.5 million clones, under 95% of them appearing once.

The source material was naive CD8+ T cells from PBMCs. J is TRBJ2-2 and V is TRBV7-8; 10 bases line up with TRBD2. The sequence was obtained from a man in his late teens or twenties in good health. Some clones in this sample may be carry-over from other donors' samples. The CDR3 loop reads CATKGLASGELFF. The CDR3 bases are TGTGCCACCAAGGGACTAGCGAGCGGGGAGCTGTTTTTT.